This T cell receptor (beta chain) was identified in a study of blood T cell repertoires in COVID-19. Study-wide background: Researchers got acute and convalescent COVID-19 samples from the United States, Italy and Spain. PBMCs, B-cell-depleted T cells, or T cells provided the cDNA or gDNA that made up the material.

Participants, roughly 18 to 90 years old, spanned more than 20 US areas. Clinical history as reported by participants underpinned cohort assignment. This table comes from immunoSEQ multiplex PCR, and its TCRdb copy is limited to in-frame clones, with some not included. This table holds about 260,000 clones, around 80% found once. CDR1 MNHEY and CDR2 SMNVEV come from the germline V gene (reference sequence). This CDR3 comprises 16 residues. Trimming took 5 bases from V and 5 from J; bases not matched to a gene: 12. Sequences were obtained from PBMCs or T cells enriched from blood (not recorded which). The V gene is TRBV27, the J gene TRBJ1-2; 9 bases are shared with TRBD1. The receptor was derived from a man aged 25-40 years with acute COVID-19. CDR3 DNA: TGTGCCAGCAGTCCGGACACCGGGACAGGGTTTTATGGCTACACCTTC. Translating gives CASSPDTGTGFYGYTF.